Shown below are 25 T cell receptor beta chains from a single sample sequenced in a study of T cell responses to AZD1222 COVID-19 vaccine. Produced via immunoSEQ multiplex PCR; TCRdb's table is partial and in-frame only. The data hold some 280,000 clones, with 94% observed a single time. Sample: peripheral blood, taken 28 days after the second AZD1222 dose. These receptor sequences come from an adult who received the AZD1222 COVID-19 vaccine.

The chain couples TRBV28 to TRBJ1-2; D may be TRBD1 (6 bases). With 4 bases removed from V and 4 bases from J, the gap between germline ends came to 16 bases. Germline-derived CDR1 and CDR2 are MDHEN and SYDVKM. The CDR3 has 15 amino acids. Written as DNA, the CDR3 is TGTGCCAGCAGTTCTCGAAGACAGGAGGCCTATGGCTACACCTTC. Encoded protein: CASSSRRQEAYGYTF.

The chain carries TRBV4-2 and TRBJ2-7, with TRBD2 matching 7 bases. The CDR3 consists of 18 residues. Germline CDR1 and CDR2: LGHNA and YNFKEQ. The ends lost 3 bases at V and 0 bases at J; junction bases unmatched: 14. The CDR3 sequence is CASSQRGWGGRNSYEQYF. CDR3 nucleotides: TGTGCCAGCAGCCAGAGGGGTTGGGGAGGGCGGAACTCCTACGAGCAGTACTTC.

This rearrangement joins TRBV6-5 to TRBJ2-7, with 10 bases matching TRBD1. Per the germline V gene, CDR1 is MNHEY and CDR2 is SVGAGI. CDR3 length: 15 amino acids. The J segment lost 6 bases and the V segment lost 6 bases, leaving 11 bases of the junction unmatched. CDR3 in amino acids: CASSLGGTGVSEQYF. The DNA of the CDR3 is TGTGCCAGCAGCCTAGGAGGGACAGGGGTTTCCGAGCAGTACTTC.

CDR3 protein: CASSLDSQRRAQLLYNEQFF. As DNA, the CDR3 is TGTGCCAGCAGCTTAGATTCCCAGCGGAGGGCCCAACTCCTCTACAATGAGCAGTTCTTC. The gene calls are TRBV11-3 and TRBJ2-1; TRBD2 might be the D (6 bases). Per the germline V gene, CDR1 is SGHNT and CDR2 is YENEEA. The V end was cut by 0 bases, the J end by 3 bases, with 24 bases between. The CDR3 sequence is 20 residues long.

The V and J genes are TRBV5-1 and TRBJ1-2, with 8 positions matching TRBD1. Unmatched junction bases numbered 6, after V lost 4 bases and J lost 1 base. Germline assignment: CDR1 SGHRS and CDR2 YFSETQ. The CDR3 consists of 15 residues. The CDR3 loop reads CASSLRTGLNYGYTF. The CDR3 DNA reads TGCGCCAGCAGCCTAAGGACAGGGCTTAACTATGGCTACACCTTC.

The chain has TRBV5-1 and TRBJ2-7; D may be TRBD1 or TRBD2 (7 bases each). The germline gives CDR1 SGHRS, CDR2 YFSETQ. The V end lost 4 bases, the J end lost 4 bases, and 15 bases lay between the germline ends. This CDR3 has 14 amino acids. This CDR3 is CASSPGGQRYEQYF. In DNA form, the CDR3 reads TGCGCCAGCAGCCCGGGGGGACAGAGGTACGAGCAGTACTTC.

The CDR3 nucleotides are TGCAGCGTCCACTCGGCGTTCACTGAAGCTTTCTTT. Amino acids: CSVHSAFTEAFF. The chain employs TRBV29-1 and TRBJ1-1, with D uncertain. Germline-derived CDR1 and CDR2 are SQVTM and ANQGSEA. The CDR3 runs to 12 residues. V lost 6 bases and J lost 4, with 12 bases in between.

V usage is TRBV7-2 and J usage is TRBJ2-7, with 11 bases identical to TRBD1. The CDR3 sequence is 15 residues long. CDR1 is SGHTA, CDR2 FQGNSA, per germline. V trimming: 5 bases; J trimming: 4 bases; junction bases outside the gene matches: 7. The CDR3 coding sequence is TGTGCCAGCAGCCTCCCCCGGGACAGGGGGTACGAGCAGTACTTC. Amino acids: CASSLPRDRGYEQYF.

The V call is TRBV7-3, the J call TRBJ2-1; D is perhaps TRBD2 (5 bases). The CDR3 totals 13 residues. The ends were cut back, 2 bases at V and 12 bases at J, with 14 bases in the middle. Germline V gives CDR1 SGHTA, CDR2 FQGTGA. CDR3 bases: TGTGCCAGCAGCTTAGGTCTGGCGGAGGTGCAGTTCTTC. It yields the protein CASSLGLAEVQFF.

In this sample, this clone turned up once. The rearrangement uses TRBV18 and TRBJ2-7; 9 bases line up with TRBD2. CDR1 is KGHSH and CDR2 is LQKENI in the germline V gene. The trim removed 6 bases at V and 5 bases at J, leaving 8 bases unmatched. The CDR3 is 14 residues long. CDR3 amino acids: CASSRSRGGNEQYF. The CDR3 nucleotides read TGTGCCAGCTCTCGTTCGCGGGGGGGAAACGAGCAGTACTTC.

In this sample, this clone turned up a few times. The CDR3 DNA sequence: TGCGCCAGCAGCCAAGTCCTGCTCTATAATTCACCCCTCCACTTT. Translated: CASSQVLLYNSPLHF. This rearrangement joins TRBV4-1 to TRBJ1-6; D is undetermined. This CDR3 is 15 amino acids long. Trimming removed 1 base from V and 3 bases from J, with 7 bases in between. The germline CDR1 and CDR2 sequences are MGHRA and YSYEKL.

The chain employs TRBV5-1 and TRBJ2-5; D gene uncertain. The CDR3 loop spans 13 amino acids. From germline, CDR1 is SGHRS and CDR2 YFSETQ. The germline V and J ends were trimmed by 1 base and 1 base, with 5 bases remaining between them. Here the CDR3 DNA reads TGCGCCAGCAGCTTGACGCCCCAAGAGACCCAGTACTTC. Translated, it gives CASSLTPQETQYF.

The chain recombines TRBV12-5 with TRBJ2-2; D unresolved. Trimming pared 3 bases from V and 2 bases from J, leaving 7 bases between. The CDR3 loop spans 14 amino acids. Per the germline V gene, CDR1 is LGHNT and CDR2 is FRNRAP. This CDR3 reads CASGFSPNTGELFF. For the CDR3, the DNA is TGTGCTAGTGGTTTCTCCCCAAACACCGGGGAGCTGTTTTTT.

This sequence joins TRBV15 and TRBJ1-5, with D uncertain. The CDR3 spans 15 residues. CDR1 and CDR2 from the germline V gene are LNHNV and YYDKDF (reference sequence). Trimming took off 4 bases at V and 1 base at J, with 11 bases between the two ends. The CDR3 here is CATSKPGQSNQPQHF. The DNA for the CDR3 is TGTGCCACCAGCAAGCCCGGGCAGAGCAATCAGCCCCAGCATTTT.

This sequence joins TRBV4-2 and TRBJ1-2; 10 positions agree with TRBD1. Germline V lookup: CDR1 LGHNA, CDR2 YNFKEQ. The ends lost 5 bases at V and 8 bases at J; junction bases unmatched: 5. CDR3 length equals 13 residues. CDR3 DNA sequence: TGTGCCAGCAGCGCCATGACAGGGGGCGGCTACACCTTC. Protein sequence: CASSAMTGGGYTF.

The chain is built from TRBV5-1 and TRBJ1-6; possible D gene TRBD1, 5 bases. Germline CDR1 and CDR2: SGHRS and YFSETQ. Trimming took off 0 bases at V and 10 bases at J, with 8 bases between the two ends. This CDR3 contains 13 residues. The DNA for the CDR3 is TGCGCCAGCAGCTTGGCAGGGTCGTCACCCCTCCACTTT. It specifies CASSLAGSSPLHF.

This rearrangement joins TRBV6-5 to TRBJ1-5; 9 nucleotides match TRBD1. The germline V gene has CDR1 MNHEY and CDR2 SVGAGI. The CDR3 has 14 residues. Trimming took 7 bases from V and 6 from J; bases not matched to a gene: 7. The chain's CDR3 is CASTRNRGPQPQHF. The CDR3 bases are TGTGCCAGCACCCGAAACAGGGGGCCTCAGCCCCAGCATTTT.

The CDR3 region has the DNA TGCGCCAGCAGCTTGGTGGCGGACACGGGGAATGAGCAGTTCTTC. It encodes CASSLVADTGNEQFF. The chain employs TRBV5-1 and TRBJ2-1, with D perhaps assigned TRBD1 or TRBD2 (5 bases each). V was clipped by 0 bases and J by 7 bases, with 14 bases between them. The CDR3 sequence is 15 residues long. Germline loops: CDR1 SGHRS, CDR2 YFSETQ.

Only a few counts were recorded for this clone. V and J are TRBV11-2 and TRBJ2-7, with D possibly TRBD1 on 7 matching bases. Trimming took off 5 bases at V and 3 bases at J, with 14 bases between the two ends. The CDR3 contains 14 residues. Germline CDR1 is SGHAT and CDR2 is FQNNGV. In nucleotides, the CDR3 is TGTGCCAGCAGCAATCAGGGGGGAATCTACGAGCAGTACTTC. Translating gives CASSNQGGIYEQYF.

The chain links TRBV15 to TRBJ2-6, with TRBD1 matching over 12 bases. The CDR3 runs to 18 residues. The germline V gene has CDR1 LNHNV and CDR2 YYDKDF (reference sequence). The trim removed 6 bases at V and 1 base at J, leaving 7 bases unmatched. CDR3 sequence: CATSHLGQGASGANVLTF. CDR3 sequence (DNA): TGTGCCACCAGTCATCTGGGACAGGGGGCTTCTGGGGCCAACGTCCTGACTTTC.

The J gene is TRBJ2-1, the V gene TRBV5-6; D perhaps matches TRBD2 (5 bases). The CDR3 has 12 amino acids. V shed 2 bases and J shed 7 bases, with 7 bases lying between them. The germline CDR1 and CDR2 sequences are SGHDT and YYEEEE. CDR3 sequence reads: CASSLTGNEQFF. The CDR3 region has the DNA TGTGCCAGCAGCTTAACGGGAAATGAGCAGTTCTTC.

This sequence joins TRBV12-3 or TRBV12-4 and TRBJ1-1; D remains ambiguous. V gave up 4 bases and J gave up 7 bases, with 10 bases separating them. This CDR3 is built from 12 residues. The CDR3 DNA sequence: TGTGCCAGCAGTTACACTCGGGGTGAAGCTTTCTTT. This translates into CASSYTRGEAFF.

The chain uses TRBV7-3 and TRBJ2-3, with D unclear. CDR3 length equals 13 residues. Germline V gene lookup returns CDR1 SGHTA and CDR2 FQGTGA. V gave up 3 bases and J gave up 5 bases, with 9 bases separating them. CDR3 bases: TGTGCCAGCAGCTTTATAGCCCGAGATACGCAGTATTTT. Residues: CASSFIARDTQYF. The variable domain in full, with the rest retrieved from reference TRBV7-3 and TRBJ2-3, is GAGVSQTPSNKVTEKGKYVELRCDPISGHTALYWYRQSLGQGPEFLIYFQGTGAADDSGLPNDRFFAVRPEGSVSTLKIQRTERGDSAVYLCASSFIARDTQYFGPGTRLTVL.

Only one count was recorded for this clone. The chain uses TRBV9 and TRBJ2-5; 8 bases map to TRBD2. Germline V gives CDR1 SGDLS, CDR2 YYNGEE. The CDR3 spans 15 residues. Germline trimming cut 3 bases from V and 5 bases from J; bases unmatched to any gene: 9. CDR3 sequence: CASSGGRTTQETQYF. Written as DNA, the CDR3 is TGTGCCAGCAGCGGCGGGAGGACAACCCAGGAGACCCAGTACTTC.

The J gene is TRBJ2-7, the V gene TRBV7-9; 7 bases are shared with TRBD1. V was clipped by 5 bases and J by 2 bases; unmatched bases: 6. Germline-derived CDR1 and CDR2 are SEHNR and FQNEAQ (reference sequence). The length of the CDR3 is 14 residues. Written as DNA, the CDR3 is TGTGCCAGCAGCCGACAGGGTCAGCCCTACGAGCAGTACTTC. This translates into CASSRQGQPYEQYF.